Listed here are 7 T cell receptor beta chains from one sample, sequenced in a study of cytomegalovirus exposure and HLA in healthy donors (dated by TCRdb to 2016 to 2017). Library prep was done by the immunoSEQ multiplex PCR assay. For the multiplex PCR, a mixture combining 60 forward primers for TCR Vbeta segments and 13 reverse primers for TCR Jbeta segments was used. TCRdb stores this immuneACCESS table with in-frame sequences only. Part of the clones is absent; in the studies checked, under half of the shortfall reflects unresolved V genes, and no reason is known for the rest. The table for this sample lists some 80,000 clones; under 80% of them were counted only once. Of the sample, 5.9% falls within the top ten clones. Sequencing was performed on PBMCs. These receptors were obtained from a man younger than 30 in good health and CMV-seropositive.

The sample holds a few counts of this clone. V is TRBV28 and J is TRBJ1-5, with D unresolved. The CDR3 runs 15 residues. V was clipped by 6 bases and J by 2 bases, with 14 bases between them. The germline CDR1 and CDR2 sequences are MDHEN and SYDVKM. The DNA of the CDR3 is TGTGCCAGCAGACCGAGGGTTGTCGGCAATCAGCCCCAGCATTTT. The encoded protein is CASRPRVVGNQPQHF.

The chain has TRBV29-1 and TRBJ2-7; possibly TRBD2 for D (6 bases). The germline V gene encodes CDR1 SQVTM and CDR2 ANQGSEA. Trimming took 7 bases from V and 0 from J, leaving 10 bases between them. The CDR3 runs 12 residues. CDR3 bases: TGCAGCGCCTGGGGGGACTCCTACGAGCAGTACTTC. Translating it yields CSAWGDSYEQYF.

The rearrangement uses TRBV14 and TRBJ1-4; D is possibly TRBD1 (5 bases). V dropped 0 bases and J dropped 3 bases, with 17 bases sitting between them. Germline lookup yields CDR1 SGHDN and CDR2 FVKESK. The CDR3 is 18 residues long. CDR3 sequence: CASSQDVHEQVPNEKLFF. The CDR3 nucleotides are TGTGCCAGCAGCCAAGACGTCCACGAACAGGTCCCTAATGAAAAACTGTTTTTT.

The chain couples TRBV7-9 to TRBJ1-2; D is possibly TRBD1 (5 bases). CDR3 size: 14 residues. Germline V lookup: CDR1 SEHNR, CDR2 FQNEAQ (reference sequence). The V and J ends lost 8 bases and 6 bases respectively, with 19 bases between them. The CDR3 loop is CASQAQDIADGYTF. The CDR3 DNA reads TGTGCCAGCCAAGCCCAGGACATAGCAGATGGCTACACCTTC.

This clone was detected a few times. This chain connects TRBV5-4 to TRBJ2-1, with D maybe TRBD2 (6 bases). Germline V gene sequence: CDR1 SGHNT, CDR2 YYREEE (reference sequence). This CDR3 comprises 15 residues. Trimming cost V 4 bases and J 8 bases, with 19 bases left between them. CDR3 DNA: TGTGCCAGCAGCGCAACTAGCACCGTCCAATATGAGCAGTTCTTC. This encodes CASSATSTVQYEQFF. Full variable domain (remainder filled in from reference TRBV5-4 and TRBJ2-1): ETGVTQSPTHLIKTRGQQVTLRCSSQSGHNTVSWYQQALGQGPQFIFQYYREEENGRGNFPPRFSGLQFPNYSSELNVNALELDDSALYLCASSATSTVQYEQFFGPGTRLTVL.

This sequence joins TRBV11-2 and TRBJ2-7, with D perhaps matching TRBD2 (6 bases). The ends were cut back, 1 base at V and 0 bases at J, with 10 bases in the middle. Germline loops: CDR1 SGHAT, CDR2 FQNNGV. This CDR3 comprises 15 residues. The DNA of the CDR3 is TGTGCCAGCAGCTTAGTGGGACTGTCCTCCTACGAGCAGTACTTC. Translation gives CASSLVGLSSYEQYF.

J is TRBJ2-3 and V is TRBV28, with D possibly TRBD2 on 5 matching bases. CDR3 length: 15 residues. Trimming shortened V by 8 bases and J by 2 bases, and 17 bases separated the two germline ends. In germline, CDR1 is MDHEN, CDR2 SYDVKM. The DNA for the CDR3 is TGTGCCAGCGCCCTCGGAGCGGCCTTCACAGATACGCAGTATTTT. Encoded protein: CASALGAAFTDTQYF.